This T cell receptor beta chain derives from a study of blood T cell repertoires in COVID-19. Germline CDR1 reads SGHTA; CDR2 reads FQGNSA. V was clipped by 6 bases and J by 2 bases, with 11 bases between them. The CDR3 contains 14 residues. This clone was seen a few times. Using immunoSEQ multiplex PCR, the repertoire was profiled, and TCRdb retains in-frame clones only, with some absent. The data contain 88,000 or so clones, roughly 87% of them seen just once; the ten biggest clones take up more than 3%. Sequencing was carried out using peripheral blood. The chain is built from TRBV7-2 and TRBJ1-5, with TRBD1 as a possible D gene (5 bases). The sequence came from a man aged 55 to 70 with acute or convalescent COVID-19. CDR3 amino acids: CASSDTGGNQPQHF. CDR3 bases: TGTGCCAGCAGTGATACAGGTGGCAATCAGCCCCAGCATTTT.